One sample yielded the 8 T cell receptor beta chains listed below, sequenced in a study of shared clonotypes between healthy human individuals. The protocol was immunoSEQ multiplex PCR, while the TCRdb copy is restricted to in-frame clones and leaves out a portion. Here the sample spans around 700,000 clones, less than 80% being singletons. The sequenced material came from memory CD4+ T cells sorted from blood. Subset indicated: CD45RA-negative fraction. These receptors originate from a woman in her twenties or thirties in good health.

This CDR3 is CASEVRRAPTQYF. The CDR3 nucleotides read TGTGCCAGCGAAGTCCGGAGAGCCCCTACGCAGTATTTT. The rearrangement joins TRBV28 to TRBJ2-3; no definite D call. The CDR3 has 13 residues. Trimming removed 8 bases from V and 8 bases from J, with 17 bases in between. The V gene's germline CDR1 is MDHEN and CDR2 SYDVKM.

Notes on this clone: This may stem from a read error, because a much larger clone lies one nucleotide away. This chain joins TRBV6-1 and TRBJ2-6; D remains unclear. The CDR3 runs 14 residues. Per the germline V gene, CDR1 is MNHNS and CDR2 is SASEGT. Trimming cost V 3 bases and J 0 bases, with 3 bases left between them. CDR3 residues: CASSENSGANVLTF. CDR3 in DNA: TGTGCCAGCAGTGAGAACTCTGGGGCCAACGTCCTGACTTTC.

The table lists this clone with a few counts. The genes are TRBV9 and TRBJ2-1, with 12 bases lining up with TRBD2. This CDR3 has 14 residues. Germline-derived CDR1 and CDR2 are SGDLS and YYNGEE. Trimming at V came to 3 bases and at J to 9 bases, leaving 4 bases not matched to a gene. CDR3: CASSDRLAGAEQFF. The CDR3 DNA follows: TGTGCCAGCAGCGACCGACTAGCGGGAGCTGAGCAGTTCTTC.

V usage is TRBV28 and J usage is TRBJ1-2; 7 positions agree with TRBD1. The V gene end was trimmed by 8 bases and the J gene end by 3 bases; junction bases not matched to a gene: 6. Germline V CDR1 and CDR2: MDHEN, SYDVKM. The CDR3 consists of 13 residues. Here the CDR3 reads CASFLGTDYGYTF. The CDR3 DNA reads TGTGCCAGCTTTCTCGGGACAGACTATGGCTACACCTTC.

The chain employs TRBV28 and TRBJ2-3; the match to TRBD2 covers 8 bases. V lost 3 bases, J lost 7 bases, and 9 bases stayed unmatched. The CDR3 extends over 15 amino acids. Germline loops: CDR1 MDHEN, CDR2 SYDVKM. CDR3 loop: CASSFVTGGRYTQYF. Here the CDR3 DNA reads TGTGCCAGCAGTTTCGTTACGGGAGGGCGTTATACGCAGTATTTT.

CDR3 nucleotide sequence: TGTGCCAGCAGCTTAAGGCTCAGGGCCACAGATACGCAGTATTTT. Translated, it gives CASSLRLRATDTQYF. The chain joins TRBV7-9 to TRBJ2-3; D is possibly TRBD1 (5 bases). V was shortened by 2 bases and J by 2 bases, with 11 bases between the two germline ends. The V gene's germline CDR1 is SEHNR and CDR2 FQNEAQ (reference sequence). The CDR3 runs 15 residues.

Remarks on this clone: Different DNA sequences within this sample yield the same CDR3. The chain combines TRBV5-1 with TRBJ1-2; D is undetermined. CDR1 is SGHRS, CDR2 YFSETQ, per germline. V lost 0 bases and J lost 4, with 4 bases in between. The CDR3 has 12 amino acids. CDR3 in amino acids: CASSLDRYGYTF. CDR3 DNA sequence: TGCGCCAGCAGCTTGGACCGCTATGGCTACACCTTC.

The rearrangement uses TRBV11-3 and TRBJ2-7; D remains ambiguous. CDR1 and CDR2 (germline): SGHNT, YENEEA. Trimming stripped 2 bases from V and 4 bases from J, with 9 bases between. The CDR3 runs 13 residues. CDR3 in DNA: TGTGCCAGCAGCTTAATAGACGGGTACGAGCAGTACTTC. Translating gives CASSLIDGYEQYF. Using reference TRBV11-3 and TRBJ2-7 for the parts outside the CDR3, the full variable domain is EAGVVQSPRYKIIEKKQPVAFWCNPISGHNTLYWYLQNLGQGPELLIRYENEEAVDDSQLPKDRFSAERLKGVDSTLKIQPAELGDSAVYLCASSLIDGYEQYFGPGTRLTVT.